These T cell receptor beta chains were read from a single sample in a study of blood T cell repertoires in COVID-19. Sequencing used immunoSEQ multiplex PCR; TCRdb keeps in-frame clones, though not all of them. The data show under 200,000 clones, around four fifths seen once. Material: peripheral blood. The receptor source for this set is a man in his 70s with acute or convalescent COVID-19. Both conserved end residues are part of each CDR3. D genes are given only for firm matches. The size field is filled for only some rows; it gives once, few, many or a size class.

d_call	v_call	j_call	clone_size	cdr3_nt	cdr3_aa
-	TRBV7-8	TRBJ2-2	-	TGTGCCAGCAGCCCCTTAGCGGCCGGGGAGCTGTTTTTT	CASSPLAAGELFF
-	TRBV30	TRBJ1-2	once	TGTGCCTGGAGTGCTCAGGGTGGCTATGGCTACACCTTC	CAWSAQGGYGYTF
-	TRBV18	TRBJ1-6	-	TGTGCCAGCTCACCGGAGGGATCCTATAATTCACCCCTCCACTTT	CASSPEGSYNSPLHF
TRBD1	TRBV9	TRBJ1-2	-	TGTGCCAGCAGCGTAGGGGGACAGGTGAATAACTATGGCTACACCTTC	CASSVGGQVNNYGYTF
TRBD2	TRBV4-3	TRBJ2-1	few	TGCGCCAGCAGCCAAGAGCCGGGAGGGTGGGGGAATGAGCAGTTCTTC	CASSQEPGGWGNEQFF
TRBD1	TRBV11-3	TRBJ2-7	few	TGTGCCAGCAGCGGCACCGGACAGGGGGCGAGCGAGCAGTACTTC	CASSGTGQGASEQYF
-	TRBV9	TRBJ1-1	-	TGTGCCAGCAGCGTAGGGGGCGCGGTGAACACTGAAGCTTTCTTT	CASSVGGAVNTEAFF
TRBD2	TRBV12-5	TRBJ2-7	few	TGTGCTAGTGGTATAGGGACTAGCGGGACCGAGCAGTACTTC	CASGIGTSGTEQYF
TRBD2	TRBV14	TRBJ2-3	-	TGTGCCAGCAGCCACGGCGGGAGGACAGATACGCAGTATTTT	CASSHGGRTDTQYF
TRBD1	TRBV7-6	TRBJ1-2	-	TGTGCCAGCAGCTTAGAAGGGACAGGGGAAAGGCTAGAATCTAACTATGGCTACACCTTC	CASSLEGTGERLESNYGYTF
TRBD2	TRBV11-2	TRBJ2-5	-	TGTGCCAGCAGCGACGGGAGGGCCCGGGAGACCCAGTACTTC	CASSDGRARETQYF
-	TRBV6-5	TRBJ2-3	once	TGTGCCAGCAGCCCATCCACAGATACGCAGTATTTT	CASSPSTDTQYF
-	TRBV27	TRBJ2-1	-	TGTGCCAGCAGTTTGCGGGTTAGAAATGAGCAGTTCTTC	CASSLRVRNEQFF
-	TRBV5-5	TRBJ2-7	few	TGTGCCAGCAGCTTGGTGGCTAGCGCTCCCTACGAGCAGTACTTC	CASSLVASAPYEQYF
-	TRBV2	TRBJ1-6	-	TGTGCCAGCAGTGAAAAAAGGGGCTATAGTTCACCCCTCCACTTT	CASSEKRGYSSPLHF
-	TRBV4-3	TRBJ1-5	-	TGCGCCAGCAGCCCGCATGGAGGATCGGGCAATCAGCCCCAGCATTTT	CASSPHGGSGNQPQHF
-	TRBV30	TRBJ2-2	-	TGTGCCTGGAGTTCACAGGGAGGGGGGGAGCTGTTTTTT	CAWSSQGGGELFF
-	TRBV7-2	TRBJ2-2	-	TGTGCCAGCAGCCTCCCCGGGCAGGGAGGTAGTCCCGGGGAGCTGTTTTTT	CASSLPGQGGSPGELFF
TRBD1	TRBV11-3	TRBJ2-7	few	TGTGCCAGCAGCTTAGGGACAGGTAACTACGAGCAGTACTTC	CASSLGTGNYEQYF
TRBD1	TRBV24-1	TRBJ1-4	-	TGTGCCACCAGTGACTCCGGGACAGGAGGGGAAAAACTGTTTTTT	CATSDSGTGGEKLFF
TRBD2	TRBV9	TRBJ2-1	few	TGTGCCAGCAGTCCCGGCCTAGCGGCGAACAATGAGCAGTTCTTC	CASSPGLAANNEQFF
TRBD2	TRBV30	TRBJ2-3	-	TGTGCCTTTGGACGGGGGGATAGCACAGATACGCAGTATTTT	CAFGRGDSTDTQYF
TRBD2	TRBV30	TRBJ2-4	-	TGTGCCTGGAGTAGGACTAGCGGGACCGCCTCTACTCAGTACTTC	CAWSRTSGTASTQYF
-	TRBV9	TRBJ2-2	-	TGTGCCAGCAGCGACCGGGACATCTTAACCGGGGAGCTGTTTTTT	CASSDRDILTGELFF
-	TRBV6-1	TRBJ1-4	-	TGTGCCAGCAGTGACCCCGGTGCCTTTGAAAAACTGTTTTTT	CASSDPGAFEKLFF
-	TRBV24-1	TRBJ2-3	-	TGTGCCAGCCAACTGACGGGAACAGATACGCAGTATTTT	CASQLTGTDTQYF
TRBD1	TRBV5-1	TRBJ2-1	-	TGCGCCAGCGGACAGGGGGGACAAAGCTACAATGAGCAGTTCTTC	CASGQGGQSYNEQFF
-	TRBV6-5	TRBJ1-5	once	TGTGCCAGCAGTATCAGGGTCAATCAGCCCCAGCATTTT	CASSIRVNQPQHF